The clone carrying this T cell receptor (beta chain) has just a few counts. The antigen is not known. Semi-nested PCR with Nested Universal Primer A followed constant-region reverse priming of full-length variable regions. TCRdb independently ran MiXCR on the 5' RACE reads; one entry per CDR3 protein. The sample records 50,000 to 75,000 distinct CDR3 sequences, roughly 22% being singletons. The study, taken as a whole, reports: The TCR gene usage of tumor memory CD4+ T cells clustered together with blood and lymph node memory CD4+ cells and with lymph node naive CD4+ cells.

Germline V CDR1 and CDR2: DFQATT, SNEGSKA (reference sequence). The CDR3 runs to 11 residues. V lost 0 bases to trimming and J lost 5 bases, with 4 bases between them. Sequencing used memory CD4+ T cells sorted from a lymph node. Subset described: memory CD4+ T cells, CD4+CD45RO+CD25-. This chain connects TRBV20-1 to TRBJ2-5; D not resolved. The clonotype originates from a female donor with breast cancer. DNA of the CDR3: TGCAGTGCTAGAGATGTCGAGACCCAGTACTTC. This sequence encodes CSARDVETQYF.